The 13 T cell receptor beta chains presented below share a single source sample, sequenced in a study of T cells in Graves' hyperthyroidism and ophthalmopathy. Regions amplified from RNA transcripts were the TCR beta CDR3 regions. Using the HTBI primer set, a first-round RT-PCR was run on the TCR CDR3. TCRdb re-called the multiplex PCR reads through MiXCR, storing one row per CDR3 protein. The repertoire includes about 610,000 distinct CDR3 sequences, 40% to 55% of them detected once, and roughly 7.7% sits in the top ten. The sequencing input was peripheral blood or thyroid tissue (not recorded which). Every receptor here comes from a woman younger than 30 with Graves' hyperthyroidism.

Comment on this clonotype: The conserved phenylalanine or tryptophan is not found at the CDR3 terminus, so this likely reflects a read error. The DNA is left out, because the CDR3 cannot be placed on it with certainty; the CDR3 is given as TCRdb lists it. The chain links TRBV7-9 to TRBJ2-7. Germline V gene data show CDR1 as SEHNR and CDR2 as FQNEAQ (reference sequence). The CDR3 is made up of 8 amino acids, end residues included. The CDR3 reads CASSQGSS.

The chain has TRBV7-9 and TRBJ2-2; D is possibly TRBD2 (6 bases). Germline V gene lookup returns CDR1 SEHNR and CDR2 FQNEAQ (reference sequence). The V end was cut by 5 bases, the J end by 6 bases, with 16 bases between. The CDR3 contains 15 residues. The CDR3 spells CASSPANLAPGELFF. The CDR3 region has the DNA TGTGCCAGCAGCCCCGCTAATCTAGCGCCCGGGGAGCTGTTTTTT. Full variable domain (missing parts from reference TRBV7-9 and TRBJ2-2): DTGVSQNPRHKITKRGQNVTFRCDPISEHNRLYWYRQTLGQGPEFLTYFQNEAQLEKSRLLSDRFSAERPKGSFSTLEIQRTEQGDSAMYLCASSPANLAPGELFFGEGSRLTVL.

The chain recombines TRBV7-3 with TRBJ2-2; perhaps TRBD2 as D (6 bases). CDR3 length equals 15 residues. In germline, CDR1 is SGHTA, CDR2 FQGTGA. V lost 6 bases, J lost 5 bases, and 16 bases lay in between. Here the CDR3 DNA reads TGTGCCAGCAGTCCCAGACTAGGCGCTACCGGGGAGCTGTTTTTT. This gives the protein CASSPRLGATGELFF.

This clonotype showed up many times. V and J are TRBV7-2 and TRBJ1-1; no definite D call. Germline V gene data show CDR1 as SGHTA and CDR2 as FQGNSA. V was shortened by 5 bases and J by 5 bases, with 18 bases between the two germline ends. There are 15 residues in the CDR3. CDR3 protein: CASSQYGRLRTEAFF. The CDR3 region has the DNA TGTGCCAGCAGCCAGTACGGACGTTTGAGGACTGAAGCTTTCTTT.

This clonotype was detected ten times or more. The genes are TRBV12-3 or TRBV12-4 and TRBJ1-1, with D unresolved. Trimming took 3 bases from V and 6 from J, leaving 8 bases between them. This CDR3 has 12 amino acids. The CDR3 spells CASSFGSAEAFF. CDR3 DNA: TGTGCCAGCAGTTTCGGCTCTGCTGAAGCTTTCTTT.

V and J are TRBV29-1 and TRBJ1-2; possibly TRBD1 for D (6 bases). CDR1 and CDR2 from the germline V gene are SQVTM and ANQGSEA. This CDR3 contains 12 residues. V shed 7 bases and J shed 8 bases, with 17 bases lying between them. The CDR3 region is CSAHPRGYGYTF. CDR3 sequence (DNA): TGCAGCGCCCACCCCAGGGGATACGGCTACACCTTC.

In this sample, this clonotype turned up a few times. The V and J genes are TRBV2 and TRBJ1-2, with D maybe TRBD1 (6 bases). The CDR3 runs 12 residues. Germline V gene sequence: CDR1 SNHLY, CDR2 FYNNEI. V was shortened by 8 bases and J by 12 bases, with 19 bases between the two germline ends. In DNA, the CDR3 is TGTGCCAGCTACGGGGGGGCCAACGGCAACACCTTC. Translation gives CASYGGANGNTF.

This clonotype came up many times. The chain carries TRBV3-1 and TRBJ1-1; 9 bases are shared with TRBD1. Unmatched junction bases numbered 7, after V lost 0 bases and J lost 5 bases. The germline CDR1 and CDR2 sequences are LGHDT and YNNKEL (reference sequence). CDR3 length equals 16 residues. The CDR3 loop is CASSQESGDRETEAFF. The CDR3 DNA reads as TGTGCCAGCAGCCAAGAATCAGGGGACAGGGAAACTGAAGCTTTCTTT.

The table lists this clonotype with many counts. The chain couples TRBV7-6 to TRBJ2-2; no clear D gene. This CDR3 is built from 20 residues. Germline V gene sequence: CDR1 SGHVS, CDR2 FNYEAQ. Trimming stripped 5 bases from V and 3 bases from J, with 28 bases between. The CDR3 loop reads CASSLRQYRHYVSDTGELFF. CDR3 nucleotides: TGTGCCAGCAGCCTACGCCAGTACCGGCATTACGTTTCGGACACCGGGGAGCTGTTTTTT.

This clonotype was seen repeatedly, ten times or more. V and J are TRBV24-1 and TRBJ2-6; D could derive from TRBD1 or TRBD2 (6 bases each). CDR3 length: 17 amino acids. V gave up 3 bases and J gave up 0 bases, with 11 bases separating them. Germline V gene data show CDR1 as KGHDR and CDR2 as SFDVKD. The CDR3, as DNA: TGTGCCACCAGTGATGGGGGGCAGGTCTCTGGGGCCAACGTCCTGACTTTC. As protein: CATSDGGQVSGANVLTF.

At least ten counts were recorded for this clonotype. The V gene is TRBV4-1, the J gene TRBJ2-7, with 8 bases fitting TRBD1. V lost 2 bases, J lost 2 bases, and 5 bases stayed unmatched. Germline assignment: CDR1 MGHRA and CDR2 YSYEKL. The CDR3 has 15 amino acids. The CDR3: CASSQNTGGTYEQYF. The CDR3 DNA is TGCGCCAGCAGCCAAAATACAGGGGGGACCTACGAGCAGTACTTC.

This chain connects TRBV12-5 to TRBJ2-7, with D unclear. The J call could be wrong; TRBJ2-1 is a better fit for the DNA end. Per the germline V gene, CDR1 is LGHNT and CDR2 is FRNRAP. This CDR3 is 13 amino acids long. CDR3 in DNA: TGTGCTAGTGGTTTGACCCCGAGGTTCGAGCAGTTCTTC. Amino acid sequence: CASGLTPRFEQFF.

This clonotype was found many times. This chain connects TRBV7-9 to TRBJ2-2, with D unclear. Trimming took off 5 bases at V and 7 bases at J, with 5 bases between the two ends. Germline CDR1 is SEHNR and CDR2 is FQNEAQ (reference sequence). The CDR3 is 11 residues long. Here the CDR3 reads CASSPYGELFF. CDR3 nucleotides: TGTGCCAGCAGCCCCTACGGGGAGCTGTTTTTT.